This entry features one TCR beta chain sequence. Its antigen is still unknown. Losses at the gene ends were 4 bases for V and 0 bases for J; bases not matched to a gene: 3. This CDR3 is 16 amino acids long. The germline V gene encodes CDR1 SGHTA and CDR2 FQGNSA. This entry belongs to a study of cytomegalovirus exposure and HLA in healthy donors. Study-level points and caveats: Among TCR beta chains, those listed as cytomegalovirus-associated numbered under 200. Many donors carried some public TCRs, although rarity characterized most TCR sequences. Some V segments could not be told apart, so they were left out, TRBV6-2 and TRBV6-3 among them.

It was with 60 Vbeta and 13 Jbeta primers that the PCR ran. Clones were sequenced by immunoSEQ multiplex PCR, and TCRdb holds only the in-frame ones, with some missing. The ten top clones account for approximately 1%, within a sample of around 210,000 clones. The TCR sequence derives from a woman aged 30 to 39 in good health and CMV-seropositive. The genes are TRBV7-2 and TRBJ2-6; 7 bases fit TRBD1. The specimen sequenced was PBMCs. CDR3: CASSWDRPSGANVLTF. For the CDR3, the DNA is TGTGCCAGCAGCTGGGACAGACCCTCTGGGGCCAACGTCCTGACTTTC. Full variable domain (missing parts from reference TRBV7-2 and TRBJ2-6): GAGVSQSPSNKVTEKGKDVELRCDPISGHTALYWYRQSLGQGLEFLIYFQGNSAPDKSGLPSDRFSAERTGGSVSTLTIQRTQQEDSAVYLCASSWDRPSGANVLTFGAGSRLTVL.